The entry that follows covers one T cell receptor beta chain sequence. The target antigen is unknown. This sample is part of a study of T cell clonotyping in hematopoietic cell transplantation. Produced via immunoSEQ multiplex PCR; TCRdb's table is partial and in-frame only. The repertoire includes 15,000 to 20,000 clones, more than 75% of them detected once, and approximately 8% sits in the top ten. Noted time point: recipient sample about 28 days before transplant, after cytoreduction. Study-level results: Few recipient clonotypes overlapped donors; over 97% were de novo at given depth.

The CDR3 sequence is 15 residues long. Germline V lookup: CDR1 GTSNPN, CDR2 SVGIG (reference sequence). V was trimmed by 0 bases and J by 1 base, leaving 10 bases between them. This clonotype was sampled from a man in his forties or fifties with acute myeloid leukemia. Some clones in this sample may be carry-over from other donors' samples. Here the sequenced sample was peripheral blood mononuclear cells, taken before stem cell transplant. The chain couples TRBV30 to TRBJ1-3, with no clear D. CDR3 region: CAWSVYGGSGNTIYF. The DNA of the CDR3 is TGTGCCTGGAGTGTATATGGTGGATCTGGAAACACCATATATTTT.